What follows are 27 T cell receptor beta chains derived from one specimen sequenced in a study of T cell changes during pregnancy in multiple sclerosis. Profiling relied on immunoSEQ multiplex PCR, and the TCRdb table lists in-frame clones only, not all of them. The sample carries roughly 50,000 clones, over 75% recorded once. Specimen: CD8+ T cells from peripheral blood mononuclear cells, collected in the second trimester of pregnancy. The receptors stem from a female donor with multiple sclerosis, enrolled in a pregnancy study.

The rearrangement links TRBV5-8 to TRBJ2-7; D unresolved. This CDR3 contains 16 residues. Germline V gene data show CDR1 as SGHTS and CDR2 as YDEGEE. Deletions cut 3 bases from V and 0 bases from J, with 16 bases between. For the CDR3, the DNA is TGTGCCAGCAGCTCCAGGTTCCCCATAGACTCCTACGAGCAGTACTTC. Translated: CASSSRFPIDSYEQYF. Together with reference TRBV5-8 and TRBJ2-7, the CDR3 gives the full variable domain: EAGVTQSPTHLIKTRGQQATLRCSPISGHTSVYWYQQALGLGLQFLLWYDEGEERNRGNFPPRFSGRQFPNYSSELNVNALELEDSALYLCASSSRFPIDSYEQYFGPGTRLTVT.

V is TRBV7-8 and J is TRBJ1-3; D uncertain. The V gene's germline CDR1 is SGHVS and CDR2 FQNEAQ. This CDR3 spans 11 amino acids. The V end lost 5 bases, the J end lost 4 bases, and 3 bases lay between the germline ends. As DNA, the CDR3 is TGTGCCAGCAGCCTAGGAAACACCATATATTTT. Its protein is CASSLGNTIYF.

The rearrangement links TRBV27 to TRBJ1-5; the match to TRBD1 covers 11 bases. The CDR3 covers 14 residues. With 5 bases clipped from V and 6 bases from J, the junction kept 3 bases outside the gene matches. Per germline, CDR1 MNHEY and CDR2 SMNVEV (reference sequence). The CDR3 is CASSIGTGGQPQHF. In DNA form, the CDR3 reads TGTGCCAGCAGTATTGGGACAGGGGGTCAGCCCCAGCATTTT.

V usage is TRBV7-8 and J usage is TRBJ1-1; D might be TRBD1 (5 bases). Germline CDR1 SGHVS, CDR2 FQNEAQ. The CDR3 contains 14 residues. Trimming stripped 2 bases from V and 3 bases from J, with 10 bases between. As DNA, the CDR3 is TGTGCCAGCAGCTTATGGGGGGAGGACACTGAAGCTTTCTTT. Amino acid sequence: CASSLWGEDTEAFF.

This chain connects TRBV29-1 to TRBJ1-2; the D gene is possibly TRBD1 (6 bases). Trimming removed 4 bases at V and 8 bases at J, with 26 bases between. Germline V gene lookup returns CDR1 SQVTM and CDR2 ANQGSEA. This CDR3 has 16 amino acids. The CDR3 sequence: CSVVSGTPSSFYGYTF. DNA of the CDR3: TGCAGCGTTGTTTCCGGGACACCTTCGAGTTTTTACGGCTACACCTTC.

V gene TRBV5-1 combines with J gene TRBJ1-1, with 7 positions matching TRBD1. V was pared by 5 bases and J by 5 bases, with 9 bases of the junction left unmatched. Germline V gives CDR1 SGHRS, CDR2 YFSETQ. The CDR3 spans 14 residues. CDR3 region: CASSPDRAITEAFF. The CDR3 nucleotides read TGCGCCAGCAGTCCCGACAGGGCGATAACTGAAGCTTTCTTT.

The chain employs TRBV10-3 and TRBJ1-5, with D tentatively TRBD1 (6 bases). CDR3 length equals 17 residues. V lost 2 bases, J lost 1 base, and 15 bases lay in between. CDR1 and CDR2 (germline): ENHRY, SYGVKD. For the CDR3, the DNA is TGTGCCATCAGTGAGAACGGACAGAAGGGCAGCAATCAGCCCCAGCATTTT. This gives the protein CAISENGQKGSNQPQHF.

The rearrangement links TRBV9 to TRBJ2-3, with TRBD2 matching over 10 bases. V shed 4 bases and J 0 bases; nucleotides not matched to a gene: 5. This CDR3 has 16 residues. Germline V gene sequence: CDR1 SGDLS, CDR2 YYNGEE. The CDR3 region has the DNA TGTGCCAGCAGCCGTCGACTAGCGGGTAGCACAGATACGCAGTATTTT. Translating it yields CASSRRLAGSTDTQYF.

This sequence joins TRBV27 and TRBJ1-2; weak D call: TRBD1 (6 bases). Trimming shortened V by 6 bases and J by 4 bases, and 15 bases separated the two germline ends. The CDR3 is made up of 14 amino acids. Germline-derived CDR1 and CDR2 are MNHEY and SMNVEV (reference sequence). In nucleotides, the CDR3 is TGTGCCAGCAGACCACTCCGGGACACCTATGGCTACACCTTC. Its protein is CASRPLRDTYGYTF.

The rearrangement links TRBV6-5 to TRBJ2-1; 9 bases fit TRBD1. This CDR3 has 15 residues. The germline V gene has CDR1 MNHEY and CDR2 SVGAGI. J gave up 7 bases and V 2 bases, and 6 bases lay outside the gene matches. CDR3 sequence (DNA): TGTGCCAGCAGTTACCCGGGACAGGGCCGAAATGAGCAGTTCTTC. Protein product: CASSYPGQGRNEQFF.

The gene calls are TRBV7-3 and TRBJ2-2; D call uncertain. The V gene lost 5 bases and the J gene lost 8 bases, with 9 bases spanning the gap. CDR3 size: 12 residues. Per germline, CDR1 SGHTA and CDR2 FQGTGA. The CDR3 loop reads CASSKPGGELFF. The DNA of the CDR3 is TGTGCCAGCAGCAAACCGGGTGGGGAGCTGTTTTTT.

The chain links TRBV6-4 to TRBJ2-1; TRBD2 might be the D (6 bases). Trimming took 3 bases from V and 8 from J, leaving 11 bases between them. The CDR3 has 13 residues. Germline CDR1 MRHNA, CDR2 SNTAGT. Written as DNA, the CDR3 is TGTGCCAGCAGTGAGGGACTCGGGTATGAGCAGTTCTTC. Protein sequence: CASSEGLGYEQFF.

This clone was picked up one time. The rearrangement uses TRBV4-1 and TRBJ2-7; 10 bases agree with TRBD1. V lost 4 bases, J lost 4 bases, and 7 bases stayed unmatched. This CDR3 is 15 amino acids long. The germline V gene has CDR1 MGHRA and CDR2 YSYEKL. CDR3 nucleotide sequence: TGCGCCAGCAGCCTCTCCGGGACAGGGGAGTACGAGCAGTACTTC. Its translation is CASSLSGTGEYEQYF.

V is TRBV5-1 and J is TRBJ2-1; weak D call: TRBD1 (6 bases). Germline values: CDR1 SGHRS, CDR2 YFSETQ. V lost 0 bases and J lost 6, with 13 bases in between. The CDR3 extends over 15 amino acids. The CDR3 loop reads CASSLGQGLLNEQFF. CDR3 coding DNA: TGCGCCAGCAGCTTGGGGCAGGGGCTACTCAATGAGCAGTTCTTC. The variable domain in full, with the rest retrieved from reference TRBV5-1 and TRBJ2-1, is KAGVTQTPRYLIKTRGQQVTLSCSPISGHRSVSWYQQTPGQGLQFLFEYFSETQRNKGNFPGRFSGRQFSNSRSEMNVSTLELGDSALYLCASSLGQGLLNEQFFGPGTRLTVL.

This sequence joins TRBV11-2 and TRBJ1-2; tentatively, D is TRBD1 (6 bases). With 2 bases removed from V and 4 bases from J, the gap between germline ends came to 11 bases. The CDR3 contains 14 residues. Germline CDR1 reads SGHAT; CDR2 reads FQNNGV. The CDR3 reads CASSLMGAFYGYTF. CDR3 coding DNA: TGTGCCAGCAGCTTAATGGGGGCCTTCTATGGCTACACCTTC.

This sequence joins TRBV19 and TRBJ1-1, with 12 positions matching TRBD1. V lost 5 bases, J lost 6 bases, and 7 bases stayed unmatched. Looked up from germline, CDR1 is LNHDA and CDR2 is SQIVND (reference sequence). The CDR3 consists of 15 residues. The CDR3 region is CASSLGQGAGSEAFF. The CDR3 DNA is TGTGCCAGTAGTTTGGGACAGGGGGCGGGATCTGAAGCTTTCTTT.

V is TRBV29-1 and J is TRBJ1-1; D call uncertain. V shed 4 bases and J shed 5 bases, with 20 bases lying between them. The length of the CDR3 is 15 residues. The germline V gene encodes CDR1 SQVTM and CDR2 ANQGSEA. The CDR3 loop is CSVVEYRILTTEAFF. As DNA, the CDR3 is TGCAGCGTTGTGGAGTATAGAATTCTAACAACTGAAGCTTTCTTT. Variable domain in full (rest from reference TRBV29-1 and TRBJ1-1): SAVISQKPSRDICQRGTSLTIQCQVDSQVTMMFWYRQQPGQSLTLIATANQGSEATYESGFVIDKFPISRPNLTFSTLTVSNMSPEDSSIYLCSVVEYRILTTEAFFGQGTRLTVV.

V is TRBV29-1 and J is TRBJ2-3; 8 positions match TRBD2. The CDR3 runs to 16 residues. In germline, CDR1 is SQVTM, CDR2 ANQGSEA. V lost 7 bases to trimming and J lost 0 bases; unmatched junction nucleotides: 12. As DNA, the CDR3 is TGCAGCGCCGCGGGGGGATCGGGATCTAGCACAGATACGCAGTATTTT. This gives the protein CSAAGGSGSSTDTQYF.

CDR3 loop: CASSHLAGAYEQYF. The CDR3 DNA reads as TGCGCCAGCAGCCACCTAGCGGGGGCCTACGAGCAGTACTTC. The chain links TRBV4-1 to TRBJ2-7; TRBD2 aligns across 10 bases. The germline V gene encodes CDR1 MGHRA and CDR2 YSYEKL. Unmatched junction bases numbered 1, after V lost 3 bases and J lost 2 bases. The CDR3 consists of 14 residues.

The chain uses TRBV10-2 and TRBJ1-1; no definite D call. The CDR3 is 14 amino acids. Germline lookup yields CDR1 WSHSY and CDR2 SAAADI. The germline V and J ends were trimmed by 6 bases and 4 bases, with 15 bases remaining between them. The CDR3: CASSLDVSGTEAFF. CDR3 sequence (DNA): TGCGCCAGCAGCCTCGACGTTTCGGGCACTGAAGCTTTCTTT.

This chain links TRBV29-1 with TRBJ2-2, with TRBD1 identical over 7 bases. Germline CDR1 is SQVTM and CDR2 is ANQGSEA. The CDR3 totals 13 residues. V shed 4 bases and J 5 bases; nucleotides not matched to a gene: 4. The CDR3 spells CSVGGRGTGELFF. As DNA, the CDR3 is TGCAGCGTTGGTGGCAGGGGGACCGGGGAGCTGTTTTTT.

In DNA form, the CDR3 reads TGTGCCAGCAGCGAAGGGACTAGCGGAGATACGCAGTATTTT. Residues: CASSEGTSGDTQYF. The chain recombines TRBV6-5 with TRBJ2-3; 11 bases align to TRBD2. V shed 6 bases, J shed 5 bases, and the junction held 4 bases outside the gene matches. Germline CDR1 is MNHEY and CDR2 is SVGAGI. This CDR3 has 14 amino acids.

The chain links TRBV19 to TRBJ2-2, with D possibly matching TRBD2 (7 bases). Per the germline V gene, CDR1 is LNHDA and CDR2 is SQIVND (reference sequence). V dropped 9 bases and J dropped 1 base, with 27 bases sitting between them. The CDR3 extends over 19 amino acids. Here the CDR3 DNA reads TGTGCCAGCATTGACGAAACCGTAGCGGGCAGGGGGAACACCGGGGAGCTGTTTTTT. As protein: CASIDETVAGRGNTGELFF.

The table lists this clone with a count of one. This rearrangement joins TRBV5-6 to TRBJ2-1, with 13 nucleotides matching TRBD2. Trimming at V came to 4 bases and at J to 7 bases, leaving 2 bases not matched to a gene. The CDR3 contains 14 residues. Germline values: CDR1 SGHDT, CDR2 YYEEEE. CDR3 in amino acids: CASSMGLAGNEQFF. CDR3 DNA: TGTGCCAGCAGCATGGGACTAGCGGGGAATGAGCAGTTCTTC. Complete variable domain (other parts from reference TRBV5-6 and TRBJ2-1): DAGVTQSPTHLIKTRGQQVTLRCSPKSGHDTVSWYQQALGQGPQFIFQYYEEEERQRGNFPDRFSGHQFPNYSSELNVNALLLGDSALYLCASSMGLAGNEQFFGPGTRLTVL.

This chain connects TRBV30 to TRBJ2-6; the match to TRBD1 covers 8 bases. The CDR3 length is 16 residues. J was trimmed by 5 bases and V by 8 bases; bases with no gene match: 14. CDR1 and CDR2 (germline): GTSNPN, SVGIG (reference sequence). CDR3 loop: CAGWPGQARRANVLTF. CDR3 nucleotide sequence: TGTGCCGGTTGGCCGGGACAGGCCAGGAGGGCCAACGTCCTGACTTTC.

DNA of the CDR3: TGTGCCAGCGACACCACTGGGGCCAACGTCCTGACTTTC. Protein product: CASDTTGANVLTF. V is TRBV11-2 and J is TRBJ2-6; D gene unclear. The CDR3 covers 13 residues. With 8 bases removed from V and 2 bases from J, the gap between germline ends came to 7 bases. CDR1 SGHAT and CDR2 FQNNGV come from the germline V gene.

The chain is built from TRBV2 and TRBJ2-2, with D possibly being TRBD2 (5 bases). This CDR3 is 15 amino acids long. V was pared by 3 bases and J by 4 bases, with 12 bases between. The V gene's germline CDR1 is SNHLY and CDR2 FYNNEI. The CDR3: CASSETERGTGELFF. The CDR3 nucleotides are TGTGCCAGCAGTGAGACCGAACGGGGCACCGGGGAGCTGTTTTTT.